Listed here are 27 T cell receptor beta chains from one sample, sequenced in a study of blood T cell repertoires in COVID-19 (dated by TCRdb to about 2020). Libraries were prepared through the immunoSEQ multiplex PCR assay. TCRdb obtained this table from immuneACCESS and retained in-frame rearrangements with V and J assigned. These tables miss some clones; where compared with another copy, unresolved V genes account for less than half of the shortfall, and the remainder is unexplained. This sample holds fewer than 250,000 clones; around 90% were observed only once. Under 2% of the sample belongs to the ten largest clones. The source material was peripheral blood. Receptors originate from a man in his sixties or seventies with acute or convalescent COVID-19.

The chain recombines TRBV27 with TRBJ2-7; 10 nucleotides agree with TRBD2. From germline, CDR1 is MNHEY and CDR2 SMNVEV (reference sequence). After removal of 2 bases from V and 3 bases from J, the junction contained 4 bases not matched to a gene. The CDR3 is 15 residues long. Here the CDR3 DNA reads TGTGCCAGCAGTTTAGTGGCTAGCGGGAGCTACGAGCAGTACTTC. This sequence encodes CASSLVASGSYEQYF.

The chain links TRBV7-2 to TRBJ2-5; 8 nucleotides agree with TRBD2. The CDR3 consists of 14 residues. Germline V gives CDR1 SGHTA, CDR2 FQGNSA. The V gene end was trimmed by 8 bases and the J gene end by 4 bases; junction bases not matched to a gene: 9. The chain's CDR3 is CASGGGRTGETQYF. CDR3 sequence (DNA): TGTGCCAGCGGCGGGGGGCGGACGGGAGAGACCCAGTACTTC.

The table lists this clone with a few counts. The chain links TRBV7-2 to TRBJ2-6; 10 positions agree with TRBD1. The CDR3 sequence is 16 residues long. Germline CDR1 and CDR2: SGHTA and FQGNSA. Trimming at V came to 4 bases and at J to 1 base, leaving 1 base not matched to a gene. CDR3 sequence: CASSWGQGSGANVLTF. The CDR3 DNA reads TGTGCCAGCAGCTGGGGACAGGGGTCTGGGGCCAACGTCCTGACTTTC.

Comment on this clone: The junction departs from the called germline gene at one end, perhaps through a read error. The chain recombines TRBV15 with TRBJ1-4; tentative D call: TRBD1 (5 bases). Germline V gene data show CDR1 as LNHNV and CDR2 as YYDKDF (reference sequence). This CDR3 is 15 amino acids long. In DNA form, the CDR3 reads TGTGCCATCAGCAGAGGGGTGGGGAGTGGTGGAAAACTGTTTTTT. Protein: CAISRGVGSGGKLFF.

V usage is TRBV6-5 and J usage is TRBJ2-1; 7 bases line up with TRBD1. The V gene end was trimmed by 1 base and the J gene end by 8 bases; junction bases not matched to a gene: 8. The CDR3 has 15 amino acids. Germline V gene lookup returns CDR1 MNHEY and CDR2 SVGAGI. The CDR3: CASSYLITGVHEQFF. CDR3 bases: TGTGCCAGCAGTTACTTGATAACAGGGGTCCATGAGCAGTTCTTC.

This clone has just a few counts. The chain combines TRBV5-1 with TRBJ1-4; TRBD1 aligns across 9 bases. The germline CDR1 and CDR2 sequences are SGHRS and YFSETQ. There are 19 residues in the CDR3. J was trimmed by 0 bases and V by 4 bases; bases with no gene match: 13. For the CDR3, the DNA is TGCGCCAGCAGCCCGTCTCCGACAGGGGGTCTCTCAACTAATGAAAAACTGTTTTTT. Protein product: CASSPSPTGGLSTNEKLFF.

The chain combines TRBV7-9 with TRBJ2-1, with D possibly TRBD1 on 5 matching bases. V was clipped by 1 base and J by 4 bases, with 17 bases between them. CDR3 length equals 17 residues. Germline V gene sequence: CDR1 SEHNR, CDR2 FQNEAQ (reference sequence). CDR3 in amino acids: CASSLGTTGSAYNEQFF. The CDR3 DNA follows: TGTGCCAGCAGCTTAGGCACCACAGGTTCGGCTTACAATGAGCAGTTCTTC.

This chain uses TRBV5-6 with TRBJ1-2; no firm D call. The CDR3 runs to 16 residues. Trimming shortened V by 0 bases and J by 2 bases, and 14 bases separated the two germline ends. Germline CDR1 SGHDT, CDR2 YYEEEE. In nucleotides, the CDR3 is TGTGCCAGCAGCTTGGGTGACACCCGGGGAAACTATGGCTACACCTTC. Translated: CASSLGDTRGNYGYTF.

J is TRBJ2-7 and V is TRBV6-2 or TRBV6-3; 9 positions agree with TRBD2. The germline CDR1 and CDR2 sequences are MNHEY and SVGEGT. CDR3 size: 15 residues. V dropped 5 bases and J dropped 0; count of bases not matched to a gene: 5. Here the CDR3 DNA reads TGTGCCAGCAGTACCGGGACTAGCTACTCCTACGAGCAGTACTTC. It yields the protein CASSTGTSYSYEQYF.

The gene calls are TRBV4-1 and TRBJ2-3, with 13 bases fitting TRBD2. There are 16 residues in the CDR3. The germline V gene has CDR1 MGHRA and CDR2 YSYEKL. With 4 bases clipped from V and 1 base from J, the junction kept 2 bases outside the gene matches. CDR3 bases: TGCGCCAGCAGCCTAGGACTAGCGGGAGGCACAGATACGCAGTATTTT. As protein: CASSLGLAGGTDTQYF.

A single count supports this clone. J is TRBJ2-2 and V is TRBV7-2; D ambiguous. From germline, CDR1 is SGHTA and CDR2 FQGNSA. The ends were cut back, 6 bases at V and 2 bases at J, with 13 bases in the middle. The CDR3 is made up of 15 amino acids. For the CDR3, the DNA is TGTGCCAGCAGGGCTCCAGGTCTTAACACCGGGGAGCTGTTTTTT. As protein: CASRAPGLNTGELFF. The full variable domain, with the rest looked up from reference TRBV7-2 and TRBJ2-2, is GAGVSQSPSNKVTEKGKDVELRCDPISGHTALYWYRQSLGQGLEFLIYFQGNSAPDKSGLPSDRFSAERTGGSVSTLTIQRTQQEDSAVYLCASRAPGLNTGELFFGEGSRLTVL.

The chain combines TRBV5-1 with TRBJ2-4; D is undetermined. CDR1 and CDR2 (germline): SGHRS, YFSETQ. V was pared by 7 bases and J by 2 bases, with 13 bases between. The CDR3 is 14 residues long. The CDR3 is CASAPRQSKNIQYF. The CDR3 nucleotides are TGCGCCAGCGCCCCGAGGCAGTCCAAAAACATTCAGTACTTC.

The gene calls are TRBV27 and TRBJ2-7; D perhaps matches TRBD2 (6 bases). CDR3 length: 15 residues. With 2 bases removed from V and 6 bases from J, the gap between germline ends came to 17 bases. Germline V gene sequence: CDR1 MNHEY, CDR2 SMNVEV (reference sequence). DNA of the CDR3: TGTGCCAGCAGTTTAGGGAGGCAGCGACCTACCGAGCAGTACTTC. Protein sequence: CASSLGRQRPTEQYF.

This clone was seen once. The genes are TRBV10-3 and TRBJ2-7, with TRBD1 as a possible D gene (6 bases). Germline V gene lookup returns CDR1 ENHRY and CDR2 SYGVKD. CDR3 length equals 14 residues. Between the trimmed V and J ends, which lost 4 bases and 6 bases, there was a span of 16 bases. Written as DNA, the CDR3 is TGTGCCATCAGTGCGGCAGGGGATTTTGGCGAGCAGTACTTC. Encoded protein: CAISAAGDFGEQYF.

J is TRBJ2-1 and V is TRBV19; TRBD2 matches at 7 bases. V was pared by 5 bases and J by 15 bases, with 7 bases of the junction left unmatched. The length of the CDR3 is 11 residues. Germline values: CDR1 LNHDA, CDR2 SQIVND (reference sequence). CDR3 nucleotide sequence: TGTGCCAGTAGTGGCCGGGACTACCCGTTCTTC. Amino acids: CASSGRDYPFF.

There are a few counts of this clone. The genes are TRBV12-5 and TRBJ1-5; D is ambiguous. In germline, CDR1 is LGHNT, CDR2 FRNRAP. This CDR3 spans 15 amino acids. V was clipped by 5 bases and J by 0 bases, with 11 bases between them. DNA for the CDR3: TGTGCTAGTGGTCTAAGTTACAGTAGCAATCAGCCCCAGCATTTT. This encodes CASGLSYSSNQPQHF. The full variable domain, rest sourced from reference TRBV12-5 and TRBJ1-5, is DARVTQTPRHKVTEMGQEVTMRCQPILGHNTVFWYRQTMMQGLELLAYFRNRAPLDDSGMPKDRFSAEMPDATLATLKIQPSEPRDSAVYFCASGLSYSSNQPQHFGDGTRLSIL.

This chain links TRBV5-1 with TRBJ2-1, with D perhaps TRBD2 (6 bases). V was trimmed by 1 base and J by 7 bases, leaving 15 bases between them. CDR3 size: 15 residues. Per germline, CDR1 SGHRS and CDR2 YFSETQ. CDR3 sequence: CASSLNGDWGNEQFF. The CDR3, as DNA: TGCGCCAGCAGCTTGAATGGGGACTGGGGGAATGAGCAGTTCTTC.

CDR3 bases: TGTGCCAGCTCACGGCAGGGGTCGGGGCTCTACGAGCAGTACTTC. Translation: CASSRQGSGLYEQYF. This sequence joins TRBV18 and TRBJ2-7; D is possibly TRBD1 (6 bases). CDR1 and CDR2 (germline): KGHSH, LQKENI. CDR3 size: 15 residues. Trimming took off 4 bases at V and 3 bases at J, with 16 bases between the two ends.

The chain uses TRBV18 and TRBJ2-6; the D gene is possibly TRBD1 (5 bases). V was trimmed by 0 bases and J by 1 base, leaving 10 bases between them. CDR3 length: 17 residues. The germline CDR1 and CDR2 sequences are KGHSH and LQKENI. The CDR3 DNA is TGTGCCAGCTCACCACCGGAAGGACAATCTGGGGCCAACGTCCTGACTTTC. It encodes CASSPPEGQSGANVLTF.

This clone has only one observation. The chain is built from TRBV7-8 and TRBJ2-3, with 10 bases that match TRBD2. The CDR3 loop spans 13 amino acids. Germline-derived CDR1 and CDR2 are SGHVS and FQNEAQ. With V trimmed by 4 bases and J by 9 bases, 4 bases remained unmatched. CDR3 sequence (DNA): TGTGCCAGCAGCTCGAGCGGGAGGGCCACGCAGTATTTT. Translated, it gives CASSSSGRATQYF.

The gene calls are TRBV18 and TRBJ2-7; D not certain. The CDR3 sequence is 12 residues long. Germline V CDR1 and CDR2: KGHSH, LQKENI. Trimming left V 3 bases short and J 5 bases short, with 8 bases between. CDR3 bases: TGTGCCAGCTCACCTTCCCTTAACGAGCAGTACTTC. Translation: CASSPSLNEQYF.

The rearrangement joins TRBV27 to TRBJ2-5, with D possibly TRBD2 on 5 matching bases. Germline CDR1 MNHEY, CDR2 SMNVEV (reference sequence). The V and J ends lost 3 bases and 4 bases respectively, with 15 bases between them. The CDR3 loop spans 15 amino acids. CDR3 protein: CASSFRSAGRETQYF. Here the CDR3 DNA reads TGTGCCAGCAGTTTTCGCTCGGCGGGTCGAGAGACCCAGTACTTC.

This clone was picked up one time. The chain links TRBV24-1 to TRBJ1-2, with 9 positions matching TRBD1. V gave up 3 bases and J gave up 7 bases; unmatched junction bases: 5. CDR3 length: 14 residues. Germline V CDR1 and CDR2: KGHDR, SFDVKD. The CDR3 DNA reads as TGTGCCACCAGTGATAGGGACAGGGTTTCTGGCTACACCTTC. Its protein is CATSDRDRVSGYTF.

V gene TRBV2 combines with J gene TRBJ1-3; 8 bases are a match to TRBD1. Germline loops: CDR1 SNHLY, CDR2 FYNNEI. After removal of 4 bases from V and 2 bases from J, the junction contained 4 bases not matched to a gene. CDR3 length equals 15 residues. CDR3 DNA: TGTGCCAGCAGTGCGAACAGGGGGACTGGAAACACCATATATTTT. Residues: CASSANRGTGNTIYF.

The chain is built from TRBV19 and TRBJ1-5; 7 nucleotides agree with TRBD1. V lost 10 bases to trimming and J lost 7 bases; unmatched junction nucleotides: 13. The CDR3 extends over 14 amino acids. CDR1 and CDR2 (germline): LNHDA, SQIVND (reference sequence). Here the CDR3 reads CATRQGLQLQPQHF. In DNA, the CDR3 is TGTGCCACCAGACAGGGACTGCAGTTGCAGCCCCAGCATTTT.

The chain joins TRBV18 to TRBJ2-5, with 13 positions matching TRBD2. This CDR3 is 15 amino acids long. V lost 3 bases, J lost 7 bases, and 5 bases stayed unmatched. From germline, CDR1 is KGHSH and CDR2 LQKENI. The DNA of the CDR3 is TGTGCCAGCTCACCGGGACTAGCGGGAACAGGGACCCAGTACTTC. Translating gives CASSPGLAGTGTQYF.

The genes are TRBV20-1 and TRBJ2-7; the D is unclear. This CDR3 contains 11 residues. Trimming stripped 3 bases from V and 5 bases from J, with 8 bases between. The germline CDR1 and CDR2 sequences are DFQATT and SNEGSKA (reference sequence). The DNA for the CDR3 is TGCAGTGCTAGGGGCCGAAACGAGCAGTACTTC. Translated: CSARGRNEQYF.